This T cell receptor (beta chain) appears in the sequencing data of a study of blood T cell repertoires in COVID-19 (dated by TCRdb to between 2020 and 2021). In the study overall: Samples covering the acute and convalescent phases of COVID-19 were provided by collaborators in the United States, Italy and Spain. Where available, HLA class I and class II types were obtained from metadata supplied by the sample provider rather than from assay-based typing. The prospective study material was composed of cDNA or gDNA derived from T cells, B-cell-depleted T cells, or PBMCs. The samples were drawn from the first 160 participants of the ongoing ImmuneRACE study and from 1,254 subjects provided by 6 global collaborators. The dataset comprised deeply sampled blood TCRbeta repertoires from subjects exposed to, actively infected with, or recovered from COVID-19. The sample metadata nearly always contained a de-identified subject ID, COVID-19 status, age in years and sex. The repertoires were released in a freely available public database intended as a resource for research on the immune response to SARS-CoV-2.

V loses 4 bases at its end and J loses 6 bases; junction bases beyond the gene matches: 5. The CDR3 covers 14 residues, taking in both the cysteine and the phenylalanine. Only the CDR3 DNA is retained, 42 bases long and in frame from the first base. The germline V gene yields MGHRA for CDR1 and YSYEKL for CDR2. The immunoSEQ Assay, a bias-controlled multiplex PCR, was used to amplify TCRbeta CDR3 regions from genomic DNA. As for how the authors treated the data: The number of nucleated cells in each sample was estimated by amplification of reference gene primers within the assay. To quantify the absolute abundance of each unique TCRbeta CDR3 rearrangement, sequence reads were collapsed and filtered. For each sample, productive Simpson clonality was calculated by taking the square root of Simpson's diversity index across productive rearrangements. What TCRdb holds here is the immuneACCESS table cut down to in-frame rearrangements. Part of the clones is not present; checked against another copy, under half of the missing clones reflect an unresolved V gene, and the others are unexplained. From that table come the V and J calls and clone size; the DNA was used to work out D and trimming. Counted in this sample were approximately 90,000 clones; 87% of them appeared once. The ten largest clones take up 7% to 9% of the sample.

Study-wide conclusions, independent of this receptor: The quantity of clinical and demographic metadata differed by source and by participant and was supplied without curation.

Collaborating institutions collected whole blood in K2EDTA tubes following their own protocols. For TCRbeta analysis, collaborators shipped samples as frozen whole blood, isolated PBMCs, or DNA extracted from either of those sample types. About this clone: It lacks a known antigen. No much larger clonotype is one base removed from it; base qualities were not supplied.

The sample taken for sequencing was peripheral blood. The chain is encoded by TRBV4-1 joined to TRBJ1-2; the central 10 bases match TRBD1. The sequence derives from a human donor with acute or convalescent COVID-19. The donor label of this sample is uncertain. The CDR3 region: CASSPRQGADGYTF. At the DNA level, the sequence is TGCGCCAGCAGCCCCCGACAGGGGGCCGATGGCTACACCTTC.